A single sample is the source of the 18 T cell receptor beta chains below, sequenced in a study of T-cell reconstitution after alpha-beta-depleted transplantation in children. A TCRbeta library incorporating unique molecular identifiers was prepared. Using its own MiXCR run on the PCR reads, TCRdb lists one record per CDR3 protein. The sample consists of roughly 120,000 distinct CDR3 sequences, roughly 24% of them appearing once. Here the sequenced sample was PBMCs, mostly from graft donor cells, taken 180 days after TCRalphabeta/CD19-depleted stem cell transplant. The origin of the receptors is a male patient aged 2 to 10 who had a stem cell transplant for chronic granulomatous disease, so the T cells may come from the graft donor.

V gene TRBV12-3 or TRBV12-4 combines with J gene TRBJ1-3; unclear D gene. The length of the CDR3 is 15 residues. The ends were cut back, 2 bases at V and 0 bases at J, with 8 bases in the middle. Written as DNA, the CDR3 is TGTGCCAGCAGTTTATGGGGATTCTCTGGAAACACCATATATTTT. It specifies CASSLWGFSGNTIYF.

This clonotype has just one count. V and J are TRBV29-1 and TRBJ1-1; D is unclear. V was pared by 4 bases and J by 3 bases, with 9 bases between. The CDR3 runs to 12 residues. Germline V gene sequence: CDR1 SQVTM, CDR2 ANQGSEA. The CDR3 DNA reads TGCAGCGTTGGCTACGGACACACTGAAGCTTTCTTT. This sequence encodes CSVGYGHTEAFF.

This clonotype was picked up a small number of times. The chain recombines TRBV20-1 with TRBJ2-1, with no clear D. Germline CDR1 DFQATT, CDR2 SNEGSKA (reference sequence). V gave up 0 bases and J gave up 5 bases, with 17 bases separating them. The CDR3 is made up of 16 amino acids. CDR3 in amino acids: CSARDRRDTWDNEQFF. In DNA form, the CDR3 reads TGCAGTGCTAGAGACCGACGAGACACTTGGGACAATGAGCAGTTCTTC.

This clonotype came up a few times. The chain couples TRBV20-1 to TRBJ2-7; 9 bases map to TRBD1. J was trimmed by 5 bases and V by 1 base; bases with no gene match: 9. From germline, CDR1 is DFQATT and CDR2 SNEGSKA (reference sequence). The CDR3 runs 15 residues. CDR3 region: CSARVSGQGLHEQYF. DNA of the CDR3: TGCAGTGCTAGAGTATCGGGACAGGGCCTCCACGAGCAGTACTTC.

This clonotype was picked up many times. The chain carries TRBV9 and TRBJ2-5; TRBD2 agrees at 8 bases. Germline V gene data show CDR1 as SGDLS and CDR2 as YYNGEE. The length of the CDR3 is 13 residues. V shed 0 bases, J shed 5 bases, and the junction held 0 bases outside the gene matches. CDR3 in amino acids: CASSVGLAETQYF. The CDR3 DNA is TGTGCCAGCAGCGTAGGACTAGCGGAGACCCAGTACTTC.

The sample holds one count of this clonotype. The chain combines TRBV12-3 or TRBV12-4 with TRBJ2-5; weak D call: TRBD2 (6 bases). The V gene lost 5 bases and the J gene lost 1 base, with 11 bases spanning the gap. This CDR3 is built from 14 residues. CDR3 residues: CASSAGLSQETQYF. The CDR3 DNA reads as TGTGCCAGCAGTGCGGGACTGTCCCAAGAGACCCAGTACTTC.

This clonotype has ten or more counts. The chain combines TRBV5-1 with TRBJ1-1; a weak D match, TRBD1 (6 bases). Germline V gene data show CDR1 as SGHRS and CDR2 as YFSETQ. The CDR3 consists of 15 residues. V was pared by 0 bases and J by 1 base, with 10 bases between. CDR3 sequence: CASSLVGGRNTEAFF. CDR3 nucleotides: TGCGCCAGCAGCTTGGTGGGGGGGCGGAACACTGAAGCTTTCTTT. The complete variable domain, with remaining parts taken from reference TRBV5-1 and TRBJ1-1, reads KAGVTQTPRYLIKTRGQQVTLSCSPISGHRSVSWYQQTPGQGLQFLFEYFSETQRNKGNFPGRFSGRQFSNSRSEMNVSTLELGDSALYLCASSLVGGRNTEAFFGQGTRLTVV.

This clonotype was counted ten times or more. V usage is TRBV7-9 and J usage is TRBJ2-7; D possibly corresponds to TRBD2 (6 bases). The V end lost 3 bases, the J end lost 5 bases, and 14 bases lay between the germline ends. The CDR3 runs to 14 residues. Germline V gene data show CDR1 as SEHNR and CDR2 as FQNEAQ (reference sequence). The chain's CDR3 is CASSLVEGTDEQYF. Written as DNA, the CDR3 is TGTGCCAGCAGCTTGGTGGAGGGGACGGACGAGCAGTACTTC.

The gene calls are TRBV6-4 and TRBJ2-3, with D perhaps matching TRBD2 (6 bases). The V end was cut by 0 bases, the J end by 9 bases, with 13 bases between. The CDR3 is 14 residues long. The germline gives CDR1 MRHNA, CDR2 SNTAGT. The CDR3 protein is CASSDSGRGGTQYF. For the CDR3, the DNA is TGTGCCAGCAGTGACTCTGGTAGGGGAGGCACGCAGTATTTT.

This chain uses TRBV7-3 with TRBJ2-1; 11 bases are shared with TRBD2. V gave up 4 bases and J gave up 2 bases; unmatched junction bases: 7. Germline V lookup: CDR1 SGHTA, CDR2 FQGTGA. This CDR3 comprises 17 residues. DNA of the CDR3: TGTGCCAGCAGCTCCCTAGCGGGGGGCGGGGCCTACAATGAGCAGTTCTTC. Translated: CASSSLAGGGAYNEQFF.

This clonotype occurred a few times. The genes are TRBV29-1 and TRBJ2-1, with TRBD1 identical over 8 bases. Germline CDR1 and CDR2: SQVTM and ANQGSEA. The CDR3 length is 14 residues. V trimming: 0 bases; J trimming: 6 bases; junction bases outside the gene matches: 4. CDR3 amino acids: CSVEEGRGLNEQFF. The DNA for the CDR3 is TGCAGCGTTGAAGAGGGCAGGGGGCTCAATGAGCAGTTCTTC.

This clonotype has at least ten counts. The chain uses TRBV14 and TRBJ2-3; D not resolved. Germline V gene sequence: CDR1 SGHDN, CDR2 FVKESK. The CDR3 consists of 13 residues. V gave up 1 base and J gave up 2 bases, with 4 bases separating them. The CDR3 spells CASSQVITDTQYF. CDR3 nucleotides: TGTGCCAGCAGCCAAGTTATCACAGATACGCAGTATTTT.

This clonotype was seen a handful of times. V is TRBV12-3 or TRBV12-4 and J is TRBJ1-1; 7 positions agree with TRBD1. The CDR3 spans 14 residues. The J segment lost 1 base and the V segment lost 3 bases, leaving 2 bases of the junction unmatched. The CDR3 nucleotides are TGTGCCAGCAGTTTTGAGGGGGCGAACACTGAAGCTTTCTTT. Amino acid sequence: CASSFEGANTEAFF.

This clonotype was detected many times. This rearrangement joins TRBV15 to TRBJ2-1, with TRBD1 as a possible D gene (5 bases). Germline CDR1 is LNHNV and CDR2 is YYDKDF (reference sequence). V was trimmed by 1 base and J by 9 bases, leaving 7 bases between them. This CDR3 region has 12 residues. The CDR3 loop is CATSRGGGEQFF. The CDR3 DNA reads TGTGCCACCAGCAGAGGGGGCGGTGAGCAGTTCTTC.

The CDR3 spells CASRPGLKRSYNEQFF. For the CDR3, the DNA is TGTGCCAGCAGGCCGGGTCTCAAAAGGTCTTACAATGAGCAGTTCTTC. The chain recombines TRBV28 with TRBJ2-1; the D is unclear. Between the trimmed V and J ends, which lost 6 bases and 4 bases, there was a span of 19 bases. Germline V CDR1 and CDR2: MDHEN, SYDVKM. CDR3 size: 16 residues.

This clonotype occurred many times. The chain has TRBV20-1 and TRBJ2-7, with TRBD2 identical over 13 bases. This CDR3 is 14 amino acids long. V was clipped by 5 bases and J by 0 bases; unmatched bases: 1. Germline lookup yields CDR1 DFQATT and CDR2 SNEGSKA (reference sequence). The CDR3 coding sequence is TGCAGTGCTCGACTAGCGGGAGGCTCCTACGAGCAGTACTTC. Its protein product is CSARLAGGSYEQYF.

Only a few counts were recorded for this clonotype. V is TRBV12-3 or TRBV12-4 and J is TRBJ1-1; D is unclear. CDR3 length equals 13 residues. Deletions cut 1 base from V and 12 bases from J, with 15 bases between. The CDR3 loop reads CASSLGLSLSPFF. CDR3 DNA: TGTGCCAGCAGTTTAGGTCTGAGTCTCTCTCCTTTCTTT.

This clonotype was seen ten or more times. The chain has TRBV7-9 and TRBJ1-1; D call uncertain. From germline, CDR1 is SEHNR and CDR2 FQNEAQ (reference sequence). This CDR3 spans 17 amino acids. The V gene lost 5 bases and the J gene lost 0 bases, with 19 bases spanning the gap. The CDR3 sequence is CASSRQEMAYLNTEAFF. For the CDR3, the DNA is TGTGCCAGCAGCCGCCAGGAGATGGCCTATTTGAACACTGAAGCTTTCTTT.